This TCR beta chain was profiled in a study of T-cell reconstitution after alpha-beta-depleted transplantation in children. The CDR3 contains 14 residues. Deletions cut 3 bases from V and 2 bases from J, with 11 bases between. This clonotype appeared many times. As it was prepared, the TCRbeta library received unique molecular identifiers. TCRdb recomputed calls from the PCR reads with MiXCR, one row per CDR3 protein. The sample has 200,000 to 250,000 distinct CDR3 sequences, approximately 8.9% seen once. This TCR came from a male patient aged 10 to 17 who had a stem cell transplant for acute lymphoblastic leukemia, so the T cells may come from the graft donor. Material: PBMCs, mostly from graft donor cells, obtained 180 days after TCRalphabeta/CD19-depleted stem cell transplant. The chain recombines TRBV12-3 or TRBV12-4 with TRBJ2-7; D is possibly TRBD1 (6 bases). CDR3 in DNA: TGTGCCAGCAGTTTCTCCCGGGACACCTACGAGCAGTACTTC. Protein product: CASSFSRDTYEQYF.